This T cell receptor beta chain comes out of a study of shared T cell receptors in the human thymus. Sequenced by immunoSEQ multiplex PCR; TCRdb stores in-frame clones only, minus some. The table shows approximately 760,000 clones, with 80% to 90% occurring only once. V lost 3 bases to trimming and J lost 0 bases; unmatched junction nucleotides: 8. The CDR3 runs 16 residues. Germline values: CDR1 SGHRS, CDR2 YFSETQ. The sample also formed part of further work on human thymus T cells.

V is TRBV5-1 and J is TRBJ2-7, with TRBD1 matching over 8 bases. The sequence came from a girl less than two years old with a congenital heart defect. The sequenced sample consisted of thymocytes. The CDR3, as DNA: TGCGCCAGCAGCTCACCCCGGACAGGGAGCTCCTACGAGCAGTACTTC. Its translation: CASSSPRTGSSYEQYF.